This T cell receptor (beta chain) was profiled in a study of blood T cell repertoires in COVID-19. In the authors' workflow: The assay estimated nucleated cells by amplifying reference gene primers. Profiling relied on immunoSEQ multiplex PCR, and the TCRdb table lists in-frame clones only, not all of them. For V, J and clone size, that table is used; D and trimming come from the DNA. The table lists hundreds of thousands of clones, roughly 84% of them singletons. The specimen was peripheral blood. This clonotype was sampled from a woman older than 75 with active or convalescent COVID-19.

DNA of the CDR3: TGTGCCAGCAGCTTGGCCGCGGGAAACACCATATATTTT. Protein: CASSLAAGNTIYF. This rearrangement joins TRBV5-5 to TRBJ1-3; D is undetermined. The CDR3 extends over 13 amino acids. Trimming stripped 0 bases from V and 4 bases from J, with 5 bases between. CDR1 and CDR2 from the germline V gene are SGHKS and YYEKEE (reference sequence).